The rows below give T cell receptor beta chains drawn from one sample of a study of blood T cell repertoires in COVID-19. Method: immunoSEQ multiplex PCR; TCRdb's copy keeps in-frame clones and lacks some. In the table there are around 70,000 clones, about four fifths of which are singletons. Sequences were obtained from peripheral blood. The origin of the receptors is a man between 65 and 80 years old who had recovered from COVID-19. CDR3s include the opening cysteine and the closing phenylalanine or tryptophan. Each record gives: V gene, clone size, D gene, J gene, CDR3 DNA, CDR3 protein. D genes are given only for firm matches. Part of the rows lack a size; the others show once, few, many or a class for expanded clones.

>TRBV5-1|-|-|TRBJ1-4
TGCGCCAGCAGCACCTCAACAGGGCGGTTGGATGAAAAACTGTTTTTT
CASSTSTGRLDEKLFF
>TRBV9|-|-|TRBJ1-2
TGTGCCAGCAGCGCCGGTGTTGAGGGTACAGACTATGGCTACACCTTC
CASSAGVEGTDYGYTF
>TRBV6-2/TRBV6-3|-|-|TRBJ2-5
TGTGCCAGCAGTTACGGGACATTAAGGGGCGAGACCCAGTACTTC
CASSYGTLRGETQYF
>TRBV4-3|-|-|TRBJ2-7
TGCGCCAGCAGCCAAGTAATCGTAGACTACGAGCAGTACTTC
CASSQVIVDYEQYF
>TRBV4-3|few|-|TRBJ1-3
TGCGCCAGCAGCCAAGAAGTGGGCATCGACTCTGGAAACACCATATATTTT
CASSQEVGIDSGNTIYF
>TRBV7-2|-|TRBD1|TRBJ2-1
TGTGCCAGCAGGTACTCACAGGGGATCTACAATGAGCAGTTCTTC
CASRYSQGIYNEQFF
>TRBV19|-|-|TRBJ2-1
TGTGCCAGTAGTATAGCAGCGCCCGGGACGACTAGTTACGAGCAGTTCTTC
CASSIAAPGTTSYEQFF
>TRBV10-2|-|-|TRBJ2-1
TGCGCCAGCAGTGAGCGAGAGGGATGGCAGTTCTTC
CASSEREGWQFF
>TRBV19|few|-|TRBJ1-5
TGTGCCAGTAGTATTAGCAGGGAAAGCAATCAGCCCCAGCATTTT
CASSISRESNQPQHF
>TRBV27|-|TRBD1|TRBJ2-7
TGTGCCAGCAGACACCGGGACAGCTACGAGCAGTACTTC
CASRHRDSYEQYF
>TRBV6-5|-|-|TRBJ1-2
TGTGCCGCCGGTCGAGTAAACTATGGCTACACCTTC
CAAGRVNYGYTF